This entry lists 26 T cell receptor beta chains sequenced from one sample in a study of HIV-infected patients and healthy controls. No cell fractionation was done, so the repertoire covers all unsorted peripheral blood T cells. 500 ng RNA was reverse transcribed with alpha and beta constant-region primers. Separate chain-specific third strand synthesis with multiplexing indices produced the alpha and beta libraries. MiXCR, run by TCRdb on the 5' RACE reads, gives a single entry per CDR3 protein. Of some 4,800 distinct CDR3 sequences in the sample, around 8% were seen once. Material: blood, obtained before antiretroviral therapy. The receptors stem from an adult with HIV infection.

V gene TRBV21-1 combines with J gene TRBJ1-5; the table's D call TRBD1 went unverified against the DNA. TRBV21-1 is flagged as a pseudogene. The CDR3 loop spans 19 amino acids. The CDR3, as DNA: TGTGCCAGCAGCGAAAGAACCCTTAAACCGGGACAGATCAATCAGCCCCAGCATTTT. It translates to CASSERTLKPGQINQPQHF.

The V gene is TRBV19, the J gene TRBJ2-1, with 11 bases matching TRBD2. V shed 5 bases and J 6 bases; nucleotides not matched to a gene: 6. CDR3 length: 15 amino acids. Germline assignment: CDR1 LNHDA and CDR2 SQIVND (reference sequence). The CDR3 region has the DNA TGTGCCAGTAGTTTAACTAGCGGGAGTGGCAATGAGCAGTTCTTC. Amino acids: CASSLTSGSGNEQFF.

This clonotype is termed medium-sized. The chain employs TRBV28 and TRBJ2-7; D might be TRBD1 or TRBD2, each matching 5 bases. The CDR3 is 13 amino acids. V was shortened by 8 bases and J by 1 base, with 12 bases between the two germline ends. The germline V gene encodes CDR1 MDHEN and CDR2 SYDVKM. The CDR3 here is CASATEGSYEQYF. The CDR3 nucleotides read TGTGCCAGCGCCACCGAGGGGTCCTACGAGCAGTACTTC. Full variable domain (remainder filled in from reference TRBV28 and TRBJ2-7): DVKVTQSSRYLVKRTGEKVFLECVQDMDHENMFWYRQDPGLGLRLIYFSYDVKMKEKGDIPEGYSVSREKKERFSLILESASTNQTSMYLCASATEGSYEQYFGPGTRLTVT.

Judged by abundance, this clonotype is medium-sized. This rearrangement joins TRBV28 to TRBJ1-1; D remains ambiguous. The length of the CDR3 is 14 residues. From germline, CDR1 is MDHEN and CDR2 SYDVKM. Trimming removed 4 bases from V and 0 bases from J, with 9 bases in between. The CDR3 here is CASSSRAMNTEAFF. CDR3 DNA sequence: TGTGCCAGCAGTTCTAGGGCCATGAACACTGAAGCTTTCTTT. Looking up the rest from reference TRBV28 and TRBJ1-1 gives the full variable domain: DVKVTQSSRYLVKRTGEKVFLECVQDMDHENMFWYRQDPGLGLRLIYFSYDVKMKEKGDIPEGYSVSREKKERFSLILESASTNQTSMYLCASSSRAMNTEAFFGQGTRLTVV.

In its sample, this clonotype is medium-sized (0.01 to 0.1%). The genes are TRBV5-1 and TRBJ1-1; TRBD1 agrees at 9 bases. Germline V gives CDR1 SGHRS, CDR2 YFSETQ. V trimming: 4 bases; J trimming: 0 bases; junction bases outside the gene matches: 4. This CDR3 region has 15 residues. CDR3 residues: CASSRDRGMNTEAFF. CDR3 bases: TGCGCCAGCAGCCGTGACAGGGGGATGAACACTGAAGCTTTCTTT.

In DNA form, the CDR3 reads TGTGCCTGGAAGGGGTACAATGAGCAGTTCTTC. This codes for CAWKGYNEQFF. The V and J genes are TRBV30 and TRBJ2-1; tentatively, D is TRBD1 (5 bases). V lost 4 bases and J lost 4, with 5 bases in between. Germline V gene data show CDR1 as GTSNPN and CDR2 as SVGIG (reference sequence). The CDR3 length is 11 residues. The full variable domain, with the rest looked up from reference TRBV30 and TRBJ2-1, is SQTIHQWPATLVQPVGSPLSLECTVEGTSNPNLYWYRQAAGRGLQLLFYSVGIGQISSEVPQNLSASRPQDRQFILSSKKLLLSDSGFYLCAWKGYNEQFFGPGTRLTVL.

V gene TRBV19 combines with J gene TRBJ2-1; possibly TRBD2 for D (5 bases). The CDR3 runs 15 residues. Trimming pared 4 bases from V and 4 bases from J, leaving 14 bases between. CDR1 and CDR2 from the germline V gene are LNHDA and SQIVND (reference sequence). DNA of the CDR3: TGTGCCAGTAGTAAGGTGGCGGGCCCATACAATGAGCAGTTCTTC. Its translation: CASSKVAGPYNEQFF.

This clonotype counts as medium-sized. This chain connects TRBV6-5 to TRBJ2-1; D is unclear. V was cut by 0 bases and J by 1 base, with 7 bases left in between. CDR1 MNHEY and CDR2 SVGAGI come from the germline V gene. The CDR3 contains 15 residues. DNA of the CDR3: TGTGCCAGCAGTTACTCCGGCCAATCCTACAATGAGCAGTTCTTC. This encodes CASSYSGQSYNEQFF.

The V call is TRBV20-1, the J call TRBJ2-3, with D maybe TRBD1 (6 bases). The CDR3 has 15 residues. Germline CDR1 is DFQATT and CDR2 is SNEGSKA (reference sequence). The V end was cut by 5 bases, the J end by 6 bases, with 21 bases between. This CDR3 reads CSAPMASGTGDTQYF. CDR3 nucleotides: TGCAGTGCTCCGATGGCAAGTGGAACAGGGGATACGCAGTATTTT.

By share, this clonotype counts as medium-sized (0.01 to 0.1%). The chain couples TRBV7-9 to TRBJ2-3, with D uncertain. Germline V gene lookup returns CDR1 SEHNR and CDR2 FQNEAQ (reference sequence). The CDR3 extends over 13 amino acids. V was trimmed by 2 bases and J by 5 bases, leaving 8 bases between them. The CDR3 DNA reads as TGTGCCAGCAGCTTAAGCGTGGAAGATACGCAGTATTTT. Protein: CASSLSVEDTQYF.

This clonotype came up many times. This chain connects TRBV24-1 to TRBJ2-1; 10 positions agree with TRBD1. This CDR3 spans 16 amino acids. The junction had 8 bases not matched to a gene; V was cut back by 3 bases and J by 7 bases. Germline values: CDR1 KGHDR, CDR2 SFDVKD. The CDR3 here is CATSDPPGQGRNEQFF. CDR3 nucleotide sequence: TGTGCCACCAGTGATCCGCCGGGACAGGGGAGAAATGAGCAGTTCTTC.

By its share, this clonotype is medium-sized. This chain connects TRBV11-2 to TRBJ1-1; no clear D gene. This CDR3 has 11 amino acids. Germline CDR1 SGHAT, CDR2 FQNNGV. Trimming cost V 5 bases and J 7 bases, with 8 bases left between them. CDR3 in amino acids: CASSQWGEAFF. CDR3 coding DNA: TGTGCCAGCAGCCAATGGGGTGAAGCTTTCTTT.

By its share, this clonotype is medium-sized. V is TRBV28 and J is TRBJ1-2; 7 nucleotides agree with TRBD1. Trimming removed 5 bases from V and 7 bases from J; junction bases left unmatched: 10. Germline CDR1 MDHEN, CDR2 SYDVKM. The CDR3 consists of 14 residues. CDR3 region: CASSDAEQGPGYTF. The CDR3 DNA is TGTGCCAGCAGTGATGCCGAACAGGGGCCTGGCTACACCTTC.

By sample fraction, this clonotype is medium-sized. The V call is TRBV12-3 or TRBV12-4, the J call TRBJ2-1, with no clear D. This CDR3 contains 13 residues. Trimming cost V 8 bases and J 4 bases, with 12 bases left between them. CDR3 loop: CASESLGYNEQFF. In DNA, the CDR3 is TGTGCCAGCGAGAGTCTAGGGTACAATGAGCAGTTCTTC.

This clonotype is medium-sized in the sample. DNA for the CDR3: TGTGCCAGCACCCTGGGAGGTTTGAACCCCCAGCATTTT. It codes for CASTLGGLNPQHF. V and J are TRBV12-3 or TRBV12-4 and TRBJ1-5; no clear D gene. The CDR3 has 13 residues. Trimming left V 7 bases short and J 10 bases short, with 17 bases between.

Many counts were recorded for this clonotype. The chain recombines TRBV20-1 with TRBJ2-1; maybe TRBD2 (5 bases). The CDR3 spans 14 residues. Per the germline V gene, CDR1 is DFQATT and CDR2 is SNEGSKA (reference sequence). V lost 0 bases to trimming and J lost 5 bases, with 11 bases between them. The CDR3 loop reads CSAREAQRNNEQFF. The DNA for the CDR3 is TGCAGTGCTAGAGAGGCCCAGCGGAACAATGAGCAGTTCTTC.

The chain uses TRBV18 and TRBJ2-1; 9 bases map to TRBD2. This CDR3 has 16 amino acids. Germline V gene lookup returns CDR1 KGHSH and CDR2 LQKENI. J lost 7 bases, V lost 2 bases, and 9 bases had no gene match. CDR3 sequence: CASSPSASGARNEQFF. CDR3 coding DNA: TGTGCCAGCTCACCAAGTGCTAGCGGGGCTCGGAATGAGCAGTTCTTC.

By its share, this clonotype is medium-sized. This CDR3 is CASSLSHNRGSGNTIYF. The CDR3 DNA is TGTGCCAGCAGTTTATCCCACAACAGGGGTTCTGGAAACACCATATATTTT. The V call is TRBV12-3 or TRBV12-4, the J call TRBJ1-3, with 7 positions matching TRBD1. The junction had 8 bases not matched to a gene; V was cut back by 2 bases and J by 1 base. The CDR3 sequence is 17 residues long.

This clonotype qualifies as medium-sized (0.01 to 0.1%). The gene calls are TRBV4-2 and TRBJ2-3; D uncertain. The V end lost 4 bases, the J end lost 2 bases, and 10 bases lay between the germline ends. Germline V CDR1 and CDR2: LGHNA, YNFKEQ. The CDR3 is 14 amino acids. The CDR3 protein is CASSLDRATDTQYF. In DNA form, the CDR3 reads TGTGCCAGCAGCCTCGACCGGGCCACAGATACGCAGTATTTT.

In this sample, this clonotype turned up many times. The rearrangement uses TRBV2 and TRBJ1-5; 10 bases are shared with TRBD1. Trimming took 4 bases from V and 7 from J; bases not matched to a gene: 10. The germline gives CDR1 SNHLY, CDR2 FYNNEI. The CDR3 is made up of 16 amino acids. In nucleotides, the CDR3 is TGTGCCAGCAGTGGGCCAGACAGGGGGCTAGGGCAGCCCCAGCATTTT. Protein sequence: CASSGPDRGLGQPQHF.

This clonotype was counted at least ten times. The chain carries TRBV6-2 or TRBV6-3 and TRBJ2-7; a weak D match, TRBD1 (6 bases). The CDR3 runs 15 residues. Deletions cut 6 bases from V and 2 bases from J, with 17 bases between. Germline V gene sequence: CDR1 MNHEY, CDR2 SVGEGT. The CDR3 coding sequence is TGTGCCAGCAGCAACCGTTTCGGGACACCCTACGAGCAGTACTTC. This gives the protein CASSNRFGTPYEQYF.

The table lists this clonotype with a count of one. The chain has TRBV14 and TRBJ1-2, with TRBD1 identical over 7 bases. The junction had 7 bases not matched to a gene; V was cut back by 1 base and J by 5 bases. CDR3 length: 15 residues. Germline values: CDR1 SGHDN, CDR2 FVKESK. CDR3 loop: CASSQVEGAPYGYTF. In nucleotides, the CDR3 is TGTGCCAGCAGCCAAGTTGAGGGGGCCCCTTATGGCTACACCTTC.

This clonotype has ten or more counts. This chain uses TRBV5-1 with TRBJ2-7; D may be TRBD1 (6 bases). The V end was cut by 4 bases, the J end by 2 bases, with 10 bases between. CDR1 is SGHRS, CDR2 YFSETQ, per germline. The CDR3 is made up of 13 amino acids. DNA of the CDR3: TGCGCCAGCAGCGAAGGACAGCCCTACGAGCAGTACTTC. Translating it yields CASSEGQPYEQYF.

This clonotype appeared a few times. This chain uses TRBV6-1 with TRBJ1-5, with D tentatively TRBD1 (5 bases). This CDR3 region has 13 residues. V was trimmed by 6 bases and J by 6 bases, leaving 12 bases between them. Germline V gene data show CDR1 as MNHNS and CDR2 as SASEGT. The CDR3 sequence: CASSDWRGQPQHF. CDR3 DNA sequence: TGTGCCAGCAGCGATTGGAGGGGTCAGCCCCAGCATTTT.

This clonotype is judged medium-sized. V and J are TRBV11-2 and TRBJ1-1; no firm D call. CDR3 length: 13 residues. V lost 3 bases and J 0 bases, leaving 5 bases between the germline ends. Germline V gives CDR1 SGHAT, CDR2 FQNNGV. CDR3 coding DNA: TGTGCCAGCAGCTTCGGATTGAACACTGAAGCTTTCTTT. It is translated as CASSFGLNTEAFF.

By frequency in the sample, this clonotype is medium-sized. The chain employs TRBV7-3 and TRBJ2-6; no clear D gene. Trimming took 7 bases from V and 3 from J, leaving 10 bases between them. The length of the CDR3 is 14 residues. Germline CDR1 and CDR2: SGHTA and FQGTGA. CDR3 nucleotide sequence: TGTGCCAGCACCCCCGGGTTTGGGGCCAACGTCCTGACTTTC. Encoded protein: CASTPGFGANVLTF.